These 16 T cell receptor beta chains were all obtained from the same sample, sequenced in a study of molecular identifiers for immune sequencing clone quantification. TCRdb reprocessed the PCR reads via MiXCR and lists one record per CDR3 protein. Among roughly 50,000 distinct CDR3 sequences listed, about a third were seen once. The source material was naive CD8+ T cells from blood, with Jurkat cell RNA spiked in. Stated subset: FACS-sorted CD8+CD4-CCR7+CD45RA+ naive T cells. These receptors were obtained from a human donor in good health. Some libraries in this study had Jurkat cell RNA spiked in.

This clonotype was found many times. The CDR3 bases are TGCAGTGCTGACGGGACTGGGTCCTACGAGCAGTACTTC. Encoded protein: CSADGTGSYEQYF. The chain carries TRBV20-1 and TRBJ2-7; D may be TRBD2 (6 bases). This CDR3 comprises 13 residues. Germline loops: CDR1 DFQATT, CDR2 SNEGSKA (reference sequence). Trimming removed 5 bases at V and 1 base at J, with 12 bases between.

This clonotype is a singleton in its sample. This may stem from a read error, because a much larger clone lies one nucleotide away. The conserved closing phenylalanine or tryptophan is absent in this CDR3, likely reflecting a read error. The genes are TRBV6-2 or TRBV6-3 and TRBJ1-5; D remains unclear. The CDR3 runs to 14 residues. Trimming took 7 bases from V and 7 from J, leaving 17 bases between them. Per the germline V gene, CDR1 is MNHEY and CDR2 is SVGEGT. CDR3 nucleotides: TGTGCCAGCACCTCTGACGGACGTGGGCAGCCCCAGCATATT. Amino acids: CASTSDGRGQPQHI.

The V and J genes are TRBV27 and TRBJ2-3; D may be TRBD1 (6 bases). Trimming left V 5 bases short and J 2 bases short, with 20 bases between. Germline lookup yields CDR1 MNHEY and CDR2 SMNVEV (reference sequence). The CDR3 is 17 residues long. As DNA, the CDR3 is TGTGCCAGCAGTCCCGTTACCCCGACAGGAGCCACAGATACGCAGTATTTT. It yields the protein CASSPVTPTGATDTQYF.

The table lists this clonotype with a few counts. J is TRBJ2-7 and V is TRBV20-1; D not certain. Per germline, CDR1 DFQATT and CDR2 SNEGSKA (reference sequence). V lost 6 bases and J 0 bases, leaving 9 bases between the germline ends. CDR3 size: 12 residues. CDR3 loop: CSADPGSYEQYF. CDR3 nucleotides: TGCAGTGCCGATCCGGGCTCCTACGAGCAGTACTTC.

Notes on this clonotype: Possible read error: a much larger clone is one base away. V and J are TRBV5-1 and TRBJ2-7, with D hard to call. Trimming stripped 2 bases from V and 2 bases from J, with 11 bases between. The CDR3 covers 14 residues. Germline V gene sequence: CDR1 SGHRS, CDR2 YFSETQ. The CDR3 spells CASSFQSFTYEQYF. The DNA for the CDR3 is TGCGCCAGCAGCTTTCAGTCATTTACCTACGAGCAGTACTTC.

Of note for this clonotype: Being one base from a much bigger clone, this may be a read error. This sequence joins TRBV28 and TRBJ1-1, with D tentatively TRBD1 (5 bases). CDR1 is MDHEN, CDR2 SYDVKM, per germline. V lost 4 bases, J lost 11 bases, and 26 bases lay in between. The CDR3 covers 16 residues. The CDR3 DNA sequence: TGTGCCAGCAGTTCTGCCTATTTTGACAGTCACCCCGATGCTTTCTTT. It codes for CASSSAYFDSHPDAFF. The whole variable domain, filled in from reference TRBV28 and TRBJ1-1, reads DVKVTQSSRYLVKRTGEKVFLECVQDMDHENMFWYRQDPGLGLRLIYFSYDVKMKEKGDIPEGYSVSREKKERFSLILESASTNQTSMYLCASSSAYFDSHPDAFFGQGTRLTVV.

V is TRBV28 and J is TRBJ2-1; no clear D. Trimming removed 7 bases at V and 2 bases at J, with 12 bases between. CDR3 length: 14 residues. Germline V gives CDR1 MDHEN, CDR2 SYDVKM. The CDR3 DNA reads TGTGCCAGCAAACGGGTCAGTCCCTACAATGAGCAGTTCTTC. It codes for CASKRVSPYNEQFF. Supplemented by reference TRBV28 and TRBJ2-1, the full variable domain reads DVKVTQSSRYLVKRTGEKVFLECVQDMDHENMFWYRQDPGLGLRLIYFSYDVKMKEKGDIPEGYSVSREKKERFSLILESASTNQTSMYLCASKRVSPYNEQFFGPGTRLTVL.

The chain has TRBV5-1 and TRBJ2-3; 10 nucleotides align to TRBD2. Losses at the gene ends were 4 bases for V and 5 bases for J; bases not matched to a gene: 13. The germline V gene encodes CDR1 SGHRS and CDR2 YFSETQ. The CDR3 consists of 17 residues. CDR3 sequence reads: CASSGPSAGGSRDTQYF. CDR3 nucleotide sequence: TGCGCCAGCAGCGGCCCATCAGCGGGAGGGTCAAGAGATACGCAGTATTTT.

The CDR3 coding sequence is TGTGCCAGCAGCTCAGCATCGAGCTACAATGAGCAGTTCTTC. Its protein product is CASSSASSYNEQFF. The chain employs TRBV11-3 and TRBJ2-1; D unclear. The germline gives CDR1 SGHNT, CDR2 YENEEA. V was cut by 4 bases and J by 3 bases, with 10 bases left in between. The CDR3 is 14 amino acids. Together with reference TRBV11-3 and TRBJ2-1, the CDR3 gives the full variable domain: EAGVVQSPRYKIIEKKQPVAFWCNPISGHNTLYWYLQNLGQGPELLIRYENEEAVDDSQLPKDRFSAERLKGVDSTLKIQPAELGDSAVYLCASSSASSYNEQFFGPGTRLTVL.

This chain links TRBV6-6 with TRBJ2-5; no clear D. Trimming stripped 8 bases from V and 2 bases from J, with 12 bases between. CDR1 is MNHNY, CDR2 SVGAGI, per germline (reference sequence). The CDR3 covers 13 residues. CDR3 protein: CASLLLGQETQYF. The CDR3 DNA is TGTGCCAGCCTGCTTTTGGGACAAGAGACCCAGTACTTC.

V usage is TRBV24-1 and J usage is TRBJ2-2; D uncertain. The V end lost 4 bases, the J end lost 5 bases, and 7 bases lay between the germline ends. Germline V gene sequence: CDR1 KGHDR, CDR2 SFDVKD. CDR3 length: 13 residues. The CDR3 DNA follows: TGTGCCACCAGTGAACAGTATACCGGGGAGCTGTTTTTT. Protein sequence: CATSEQYTGELFF.

This clonotype was seen a few times. The rearrangement uses TRBV24-1 and TRBJ2-4, with a weak D call TRBD2 (6 bases). The V end was cut by 6 bases, the J end by 8 bases, with 13 bases between. Germline values: CDR1 KGHDR, CDR2 SFDVKD. The CDR3 spans 13 residues. The CDR3 nucleotides are TGTGCCACCAGTAGGGCAGGAGGGGACATTCAGTACTTC. Its translation: CATSRAGGDIQYF.

This clonotype was picked up a small number of times. The V gene is TRBV11-3, the J gene TRBJ2-3, with 8 bases identical to TRBD2. Trimming removed 6 bases from V and 4 bases from J; junction bases left unmatched: 12. CDR1 is SGHNT, CDR2 YENEEA, per germline. CDR3 size: 16 residues. The CDR3 bases are TGTGCCAGCAGTTCCGATAGCGGGAAAGATGCAGATACGCAGTATTTT. The encoded protein is CASSSDSGKDADTQYF.

A word on this clonotype: This CDR3 is missing its conserved last phenylalanine or tryptophan, likely due to a read error. The rearrangement uses TRBV12-3 or TRBV12-4 and TRBJ2-6, with D perhaps matching TRBD1 (6 bases). This CDR3 has 15 residues. Trimming cost V 7 bases and J 0 bases, with 10 bases left between them. CDR3 nucleotide sequence: TGTGCCAGCAACACCAGGGGCTCTGGGGCCAACGTCCTGACTTCC. It specifies CASNTRGSGANVLTS.

Concerning this clonotype: This may be a read error, as it is one base from a much larger clone. The chain employs TRBV19 and TRBJ2-7; TRBD1 matches 7 bases. The DNA end favors TRBJ2-1, so the J call may be wrong. The CDR3 loop spans 15 amino acids. Germline V lookup: CDR1 LNHDA, CDR2 SQIVND (reference sequence). CDR3 nucleotides: TGTGCCAGTAGTATGGGACAGTCCTCATACTACGAGCAGTTCTTC. Translated, it gives CASSMGQSSYYEQFF.

Concerning this clonotype: Given a much more abundant clone one base away, this may be a read error. V is TRBV7-9 and J is TRBJ2-3; D remains unclear. Germline V gene sequence: CDR1 SEHNR, CDR2 FQNEAQ (reference sequence). The CDR3 spans 14 residues. CDR3 protein: CASSFSGPTDAQYF. CDR3 sequence (DNA): TGTGCCAGCAGCTTTAGTGGACCCACAGATGCGCAGTATTTT.